What follows are 9 T cell receptor beta chains derived from one specimen sequenced in a study of cytomegalovirus exposure and HLA in healthy donors. Measured with immunoSEQ multiplex PCR; TCRdb has only the in-frame clones, and not every one. The sample shows about 160,000 clones, under 90% of them seen only once. The sample was PBMCs. Source of these receptors: a man aged 18 to 30 in good health and CMV-seropositive.

The chain links TRBV9 to TRBJ1-1; maybe TRBD1 (6 bases). Looked up from germline, CDR1 is SGDLS and CDR2 is YYNGEE. V gave up 0 bases and J gave up 4 bases, with 7 bases separating them. The CDR3 length is 13 residues. The CDR3 spells CASSVAQGTEAFF. DNA of the CDR3: TGTGCCAGCAGCGTAGCACAGGGCACTGAAGCTTTCTTT.

This chain uses TRBV2 with TRBJ2-7; 10 positions match TRBD1. The CDR3 has 14 residues. Germline CDR1 SNHLY, CDR2 FYNNEI. The trim removed 8 bases at V and 5 bases at J, leaving 9 bases unmatched. The CDR3 protein is CASGPGQGLDEQYF. In DNA form, the CDR3 reads TGTGCCAGCGGGCCGGGACAGGGGCTCGACGAGCAGTACTTC.

The chain couples TRBV5-4 to TRBJ2-5; 7 nucleotides match TRBD2. The V segment lost 2 bases and the J segment 7 bases; nucleotides outside the gene matches: 14. The CDR3 extends over 16 amino acids. Germline values: CDR1 SGHNT, CDR2 YYREEE (reference sequence). CDR3 protein: CASSFGLAAESGTQYF. CDR3 sequence (DNA): TGTGCCAGCAGCTTCGGCCTAGCGGCTGAGTCTGGGACCCAGTACTTC.

This clone was seen just once. The chain is built from TRBV5-1 and TRBJ1-1; D gene ambiguous. CDR3 length: 15 amino acids. The V gene's germline CDR1 is SGHRS and CDR2 YFSETQ. With 4 bases removed from V and 1 base from J, the gap between germline ends came to 14 bases. The CDR3 region is CASSTRTGKNTEAFF. DNA of the CDR3: TGCGCCAGCAGCACCCGGACGGGAAAGAACACTGAAGCTTTCTTT. The complete variable domain, with remaining parts taken from reference TRBV5-1 and TRBJ1-1, reads KAGVTQTPRYLIKTRGQQVTLSCSPISGHRSVSWYQQTPGQGLQFLFEYFSETQRNKGNFPGRFSGRQFSNSRSEMNVSTLELGDSALYLCASSTRTGKNTEAFFGQGTRLTVV.

The chain employs TRBV7-9 and TRBJ1-2; 10 positions agree with TRBD1. With V trimmed by 4 bases and J by 2 bases, 7 bases remained unmatched. This CDR3 is 16 amino acids long. CDR1 is SEHNR and CDR2 is FQNEAQ in the germline V gene (reference sequence). CDR3 in amino acids: CASSSGGTGVNYGYTF. The CDR3 coding sequence is TGTGCCAGCAGCTCAGGCGGGACAGGGGTAAACTATGGCTACACCTTC.

This sequence joins TRBV9 and TRBJ2-7; 8 positions agree with TRBD2. The J segment lost 3 bases and the V segment lost 4 bases, leaving 6 bases of the junction unmatched. The CDR3 loop spans 14 amino acids. Germline assignment: CDR1 SGDLS and CDR2 YYNGEE. CDR3 loop: CASSLGTRVYEQYF. In DNA, the CDR3 is TGTGCCAGCAGCCTCGGGACTAGGGTCTACGAGCAGTACTTC. Full variable domain (rest looked up from reference TRBV9 and TRBJ2-7): DSGVTQTPKHLITATGQRVTLRCSPRSGDLSVYWYQQSLDQGLQFLIQYYNGEERAKGNILERFSAQQFPDLHSELNLSSLELGDSALYFCASSLGTRVYEQYFGPGTRLTVT.

DNA of the CDR3: TGTGCCAGCAGCCGTAAATACCAAGAGACCCAGTACTTC. This encodes CASSRKYQETQYF. This sequence joins TRBV28 and TRBJ2-5, with D uncertain. The CDR3 contains 13 residues. The germline V and J ends were trimmed by 6 bases and 0 bases, with 8 bases remaining between them. Germline values: CDR1 MDHEN, CDR2 SYDVKM.

J is TRBJ2-2 and V is TRBV6-6; no reliable D call. V was trimmed by 2 bases and J by 3 bases, leaving 7 bases between them. The CDR3 consists of 14 residues. Germline loops: CDR1 MNHNY, CDR2 SVGAGI (reference sequence). This chain's CDR3 is CASSYTVDTGELFF. As DNA, the CDR3 is TGTGCCAGCAGTTACACAGTAGACACCGGGGAGCTGTTTTTT.

This chain joins TRBV19 and TRBJ2-6, with D unclear. The ends were cut back, 5 bases at V and 2 bases at J, with 4 bases in the middle. The CDR3 extends over 13 amino acids. CDR1 is LNHDA and CDR2 is SQIVND in the germline V gene (reference sequence). The CDR3 region has the DNA TGTGCCAGTAGTCTACCTGGGGCCAACGTCCTGACTTTC. The encoded protein is CASSLPGANVLTF.